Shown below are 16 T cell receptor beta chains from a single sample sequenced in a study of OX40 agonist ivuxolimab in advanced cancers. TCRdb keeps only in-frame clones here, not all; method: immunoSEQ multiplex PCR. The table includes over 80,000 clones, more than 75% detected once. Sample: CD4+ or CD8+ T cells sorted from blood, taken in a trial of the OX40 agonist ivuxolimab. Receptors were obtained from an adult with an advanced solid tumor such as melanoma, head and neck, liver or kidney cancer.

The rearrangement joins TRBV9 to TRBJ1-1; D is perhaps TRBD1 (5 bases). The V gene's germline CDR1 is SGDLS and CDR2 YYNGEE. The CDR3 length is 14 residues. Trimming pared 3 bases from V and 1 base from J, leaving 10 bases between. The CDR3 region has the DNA TGTGCCAGCAGCGCGCTGACAGAGAACACTGAAGCTTTCTTT. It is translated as CASSALTENTEAFF.

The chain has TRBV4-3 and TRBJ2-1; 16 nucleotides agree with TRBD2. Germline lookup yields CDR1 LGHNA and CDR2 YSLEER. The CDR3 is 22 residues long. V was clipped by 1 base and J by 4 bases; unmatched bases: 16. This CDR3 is CASSQALKPGTSGRAWYNEQFF. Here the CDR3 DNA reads TGCGCCAGCAGCCAAGCCTTGAAACCCGGGACTAGCGGGAGGGCGTGGTACAATGAGCAGTTCTTC.

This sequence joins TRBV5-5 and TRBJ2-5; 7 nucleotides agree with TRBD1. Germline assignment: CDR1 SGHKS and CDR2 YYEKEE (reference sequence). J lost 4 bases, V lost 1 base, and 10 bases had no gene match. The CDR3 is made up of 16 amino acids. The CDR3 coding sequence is TGTGCCAGCAGCTTGAGCAGGGGGAGAGACGGAGAGACCCAGTACTTC. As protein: CASSLSRGRDGETQYF.

CDR3 in amino acids: CASLTGLNTGELFF. The CDR3 bases are TGTGCCAGCTTGACAGGACTTAACACCGGGGAGCTGTTTTTT. J is TRBJ2-2 and V is TRBV28; a weak D match, TRBD1 (6 bases). This CDR3 spans 14 amino acids. CDR1 and CDR2 (germline): MDHEN, SYDVKM. The V and J ends lost 8 bases and 2 bases respectively, with 12 bases between them. The entire variable domain, with the rest obtained from reference TRBV28 and TRBJ2-2, is as follows: DVKVTQSSRYLVKRTGEKVFLECVQDMDHENMFWYRQDPGLGLRLIYFSYDVKMKEKGDIPEGYSVSREKKERFSLILESASTNQTSMYLCASLTGLNTGELFFGEGSRLTVL.

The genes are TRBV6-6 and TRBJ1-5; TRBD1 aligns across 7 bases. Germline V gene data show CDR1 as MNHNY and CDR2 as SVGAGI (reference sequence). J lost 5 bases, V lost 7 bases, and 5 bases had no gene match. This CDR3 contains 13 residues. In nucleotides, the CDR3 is TGTGCCAGCAAAGGAGGGACAGATCAGCCCCAGCATTTT. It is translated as CASKGGTDQPQHF.

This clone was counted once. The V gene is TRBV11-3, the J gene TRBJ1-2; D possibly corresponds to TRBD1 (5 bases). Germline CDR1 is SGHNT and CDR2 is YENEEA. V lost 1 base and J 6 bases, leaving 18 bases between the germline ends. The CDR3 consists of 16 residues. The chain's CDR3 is CASSLGGPLGTNGYTF. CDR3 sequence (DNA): TGTGCCAGCAGCTTAGGCGGGCCCCTGGGGACTAATGGCTACACCTTC.

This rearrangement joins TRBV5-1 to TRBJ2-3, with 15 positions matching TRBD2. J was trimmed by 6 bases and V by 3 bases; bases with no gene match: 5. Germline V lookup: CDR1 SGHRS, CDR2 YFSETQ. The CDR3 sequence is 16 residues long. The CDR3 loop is CASSWGTSGRRDTQYF. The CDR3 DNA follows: TGCGCCAGCAGCTGGGGGACTAGCGGGAGGAGGGATACGCAGTATTTT.

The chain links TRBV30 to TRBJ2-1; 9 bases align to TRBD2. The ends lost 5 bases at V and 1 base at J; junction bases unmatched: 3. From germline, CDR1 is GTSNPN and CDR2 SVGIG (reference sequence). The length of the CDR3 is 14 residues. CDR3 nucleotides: TGTGCCTGGGCGACTAGCGGATCCTACAATGAGCAGTTCTTC. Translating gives CAWATSGSYNEQFF.

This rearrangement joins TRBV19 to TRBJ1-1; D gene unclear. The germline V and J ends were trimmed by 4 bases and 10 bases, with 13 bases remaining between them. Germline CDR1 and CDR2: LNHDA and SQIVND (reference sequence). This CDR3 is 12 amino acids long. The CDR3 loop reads CASSNARQIAFF. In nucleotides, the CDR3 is TGTGCCAGTAGTAACGCCAGACAAATAGCTTTCTTT.

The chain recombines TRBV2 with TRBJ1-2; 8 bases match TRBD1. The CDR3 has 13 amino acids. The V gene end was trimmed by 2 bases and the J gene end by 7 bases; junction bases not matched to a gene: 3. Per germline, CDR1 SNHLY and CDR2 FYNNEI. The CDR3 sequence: CASSERTGGGYTF. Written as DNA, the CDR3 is TGTGCCAGCAGTGAACGCACAGGGGGTGGCTACACCTTC.

The CDR3 bases are TGTGCCAGCAGCGAACAGGACAGTAGACAAGAGACCCAGTACTTC. Translating gives CASSEQDSRQETQYF. The gene calls are TRBV9 and TRBJ2-5; tentative D call: TRBD1 (6 bases). The CDR3 has 15 amino acids. V lost 3 bases and J lost 2, with 14 bases in between. Germline assignment: CDR1 SGDLS and CDR2 YYNGEE.

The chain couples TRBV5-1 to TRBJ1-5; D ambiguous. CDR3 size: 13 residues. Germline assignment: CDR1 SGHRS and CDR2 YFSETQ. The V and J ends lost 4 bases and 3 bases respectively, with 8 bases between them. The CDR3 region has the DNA TGCGCCAGCAGCCTGGCCCCCAATCAGCCCCAGCATTTT. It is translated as CASSLAPNQPQHF.

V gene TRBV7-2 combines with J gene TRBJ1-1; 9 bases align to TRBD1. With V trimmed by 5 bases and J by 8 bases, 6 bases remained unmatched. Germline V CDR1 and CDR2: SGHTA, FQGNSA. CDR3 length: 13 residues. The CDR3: CASSPTQGAEAFF. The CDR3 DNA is TGTGCCAGCAGCCCGACACAGGGGGCGGAAGCTTTCTTT.

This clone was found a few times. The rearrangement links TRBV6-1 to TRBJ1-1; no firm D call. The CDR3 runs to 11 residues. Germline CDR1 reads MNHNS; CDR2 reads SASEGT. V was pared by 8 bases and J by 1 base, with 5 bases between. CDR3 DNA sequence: TGTGCCAGCGGAGAGAACACTGAAGCTTTCTTT. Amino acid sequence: CASGENTEAFF.

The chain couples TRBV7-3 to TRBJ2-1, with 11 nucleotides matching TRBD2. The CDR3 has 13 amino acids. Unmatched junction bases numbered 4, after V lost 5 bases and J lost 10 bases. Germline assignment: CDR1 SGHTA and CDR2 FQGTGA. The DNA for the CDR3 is TGTGCCAGCAGCGTGGGACTAGCGGCCGAGCAGTTCTTC. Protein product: CASSVGLAAEQFF.

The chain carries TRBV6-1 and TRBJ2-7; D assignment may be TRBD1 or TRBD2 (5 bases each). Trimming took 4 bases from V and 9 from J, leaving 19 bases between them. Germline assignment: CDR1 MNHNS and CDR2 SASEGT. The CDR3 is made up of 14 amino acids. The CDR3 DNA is TGTGCCAGCAGTGGGGGACGGGAATCGCGAGGGCAGTACTTC. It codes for CASSGGRESRGQYF.